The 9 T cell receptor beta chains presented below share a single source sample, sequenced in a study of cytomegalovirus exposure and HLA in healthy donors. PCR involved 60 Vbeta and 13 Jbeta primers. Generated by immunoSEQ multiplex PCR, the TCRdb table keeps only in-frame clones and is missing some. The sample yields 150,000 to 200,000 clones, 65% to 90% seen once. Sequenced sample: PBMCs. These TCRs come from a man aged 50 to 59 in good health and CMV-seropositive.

The CDR3 DNA sequence: TGTGCCAGCAGCAGGGGACTAGCCAATGAGCAGTTCTTC. Protein product: CASSRGLANEQFF. V usage is TRBV7-2 and J usage is TRBJ2-1; 9 bases fit TRBD2. The CDR3 loop spans 13 amino acids. The germline gives CDR1 SGHTA, CDR2 FQGNSA. The trim removed 5 bases at V and 6 bases at J, leaving 2 bases unmatched.

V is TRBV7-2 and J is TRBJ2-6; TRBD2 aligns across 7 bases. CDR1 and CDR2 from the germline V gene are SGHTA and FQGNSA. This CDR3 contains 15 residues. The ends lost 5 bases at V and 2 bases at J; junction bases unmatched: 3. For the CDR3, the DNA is TGTGCCAGCAGCCTAACTAGCGCTGGGGCCAACGTCCTGACTTTC. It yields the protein CASSLTSAGANVLTF.

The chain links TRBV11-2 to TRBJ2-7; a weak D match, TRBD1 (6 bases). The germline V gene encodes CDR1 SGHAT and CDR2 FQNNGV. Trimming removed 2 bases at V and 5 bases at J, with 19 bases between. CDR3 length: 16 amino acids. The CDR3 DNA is TGTGCCAGCAGCTTAATCATCTCCAGGGGTAATGACGAGCAGTACTTC. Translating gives CASSLIISRGNDEQYF.

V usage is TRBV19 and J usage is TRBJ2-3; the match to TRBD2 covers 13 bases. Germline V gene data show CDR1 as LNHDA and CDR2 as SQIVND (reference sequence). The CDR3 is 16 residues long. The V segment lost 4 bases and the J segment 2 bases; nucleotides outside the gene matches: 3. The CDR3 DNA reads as TGTGCCAGTAGTAAGGGACTAGCGGGACTCACAGATACGCAGTATTTT. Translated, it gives CASSKGLAGLTDTQYF.

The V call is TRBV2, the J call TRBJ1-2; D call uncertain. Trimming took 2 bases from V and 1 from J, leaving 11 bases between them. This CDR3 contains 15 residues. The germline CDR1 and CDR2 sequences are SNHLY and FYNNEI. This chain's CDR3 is CASSELVRRNYGYTF. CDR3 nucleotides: TGTGCCAGCAGTGAACTCGTGAGGCGTAACTATGGCTACACCTTC. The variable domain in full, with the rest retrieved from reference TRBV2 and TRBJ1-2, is EPEVTQTPSHQVTQMGQEVILRCVPISNHLYFYWYRQILGQKVEFLVSFYNNEISEKSEIFDDQFSVERPDGSNFTLKIRSTKLEDSAMYFCASSELVRRNYGYTFGSGTRLTVV.

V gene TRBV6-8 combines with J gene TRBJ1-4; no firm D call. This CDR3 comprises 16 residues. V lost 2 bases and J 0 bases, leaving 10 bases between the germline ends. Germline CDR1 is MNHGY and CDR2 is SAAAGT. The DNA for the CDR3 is TGTGCCAGCAGTTACGAGGCACTTGCAACTAATGAAAAACTGTTTTTT. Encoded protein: CASSYEALATNEKLFF.

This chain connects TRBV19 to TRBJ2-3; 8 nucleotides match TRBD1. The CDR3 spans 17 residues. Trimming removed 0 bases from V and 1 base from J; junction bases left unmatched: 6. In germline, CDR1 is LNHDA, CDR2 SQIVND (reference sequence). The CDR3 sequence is CASSIDPRTGRTDTQYF. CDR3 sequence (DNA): TGTGCCAGTAGTATAGACCCTAGGACAGGGCGCACAGATACGCAGTATTTT. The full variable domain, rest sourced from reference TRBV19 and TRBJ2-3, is DGGITQSPKYLFRKEGQNVTLSCEQNLNHDAMYWYRQDPGQGLRLIYYSQIVNDFQKGDIAEGYSVSREKKESFPLTVTSAQKNPTAFYLCASSIDPRTGRTDTQYFGPGTRLTVL.

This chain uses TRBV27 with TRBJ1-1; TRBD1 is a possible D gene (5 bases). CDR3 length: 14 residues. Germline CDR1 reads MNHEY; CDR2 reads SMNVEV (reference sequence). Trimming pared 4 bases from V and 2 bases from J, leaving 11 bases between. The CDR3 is CASSYRQTNTEAFF. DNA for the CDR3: TGTGCCAGCAGTTACAGACAGACCAACACTGAAGCTTTCTTT.

Written as DNA, the CDR3 is TGTGCCAGCAGTGGCCTTTATGGCTACACCTTC. Translated: CASSGLYGYTF. The rearrangement joins TRBV6-6 to TRBJ1-2; D remains unclear. The V gene's germline CDR1 is MNHNY and CDR2 SVGAGI (reference sequence). V was trimmed by 5 bases and J by 5 bases, leaving 6 bases between them. This CDR3 region has 11 residues.